The T cell receptor beta chain under discussion was sequenced for a study of OX40 agonist ivuxolimab in advanced cancers. At the level of the whole study: Ivuxolimab was a fully human IgG2 agonistic monoclonal antibody targeting the costimulatory receptor OX40 (CD134). Intravenous ivuxolimab was administered to patients every 2 weeks at six dose levels: 0.01, 0.1, 0.3, 1.5, 3 and 10 mg/kg. Of the 50 to 55 patients in dose escalation, about 20 had hepatocellular carcinoma, around 15 had melanoma, 9 had renal cell carcinoma and 9 had head and neck cancer. The dose-escalation cohort was 82.7% male with a mean age of approximately 60 years, ranging from about 20 to 85. Prior anti-PD-1, anti-PD-L1 or anti-CTLA-4 therapy was permitted, and checkpoint inhibitors had been received by less than 45% of dose-escalation patients. Partial responses were achieved by three dose-escalation patients, of whom one had hepatocellular carcinoma and two had cutaneous melanoma. The point of sequencing TCRbeta in the periphery was to test whether ivuxolimab changed TCR sequence diversity and drove clonal T-cell expansion. The paper describes the monotherapy dose-escalation part (N ≈ 49 patients) of the phase I trial of ivuxolimab.

To sequence the TCRbeta CDR3 region, genomic DNA was isolated from the sorted cells. The immunoSEQ Assay was used to sequence the TCRbeta CDR3 regions. TCRdb took this table from immuneACCESS and kept in-frame rearrangements with V and J called. Such tables lack part of the clones; where checked against another copy, unresolved V genes explain under half of the gap, and the rest is unexplained. This sample has roughly 80,000 clones in its table, and over 90% of those were observed once. The ten largest make up more than 0.6% of the sample. Relative to germline, V is missing 5 bases and J is missing 3 bases, with 11 bases of the junction outside any gene match. Looking up the germline V gene (reference sequence) yields CDR1 SEHNR and CDR2 FQNEAQ. The CDR3 runs 16 amino acids, cysteine and phenylalanine included. This entry keeps only the CDR3 DNA: 48 bases, framed from base 1. Details on this clone: It has no known antigen specificity. No clone much larger than this one lies a single base away; base qualities are absent.

What the authors observed across the whole study: After ivuxolimab, expanded clones were on average more numerous among CD8+ T cells than among CD4+ T cells. Antigen specificity was not determined for the clonally expanded peripheral T cells. In the 0.1-3.0 mg/kg groups, partial responders were among the patients with the lowest normalized peripheral clonal expansion, particularly in CD8+ T cells. At doses of 0.1 to 3.0 mg/kg, clonal expansion of both CD4+ and CD8+ blood T cells was observed from baseline to week 6. Low levels of normalized T-cell clonal expansion were also seen in some nonresponding patients.

The trial excluded patients who had a history of autoimmune disease or who were on systemic immunosuppression. Peripheral blood for TCR sequencing was collected from all dose cohorts at baseline, on cycle 4 day 1, and on cycle 7 day 1. The samples were taken from a phase I, first-in-human, multicenter, open-label dose-escalation trial of ivuxolimab. The trial enrolled adults with locally advanced or metastatic head and neck squamous cell, hepatocellular, melanoma or renal cell carcinoma. Before TCR sequencing, CD4+ and CD8+ T cells were separately sorted from peripheral blood. Recombination linked TRBV7-9 to TRBJ2-7, and 9 junction bases match TRBD1. The TCR was taken from an adult with an advanced solid tumor such as melanoma, head and neck, liver or kidney cancer. The material was CD4+ or CD8+ T cells sorted from blood, obtained in a trial of the OX40 agonist ivuxolimab. The nucleotides are TGTGCCAGCAGCCCAACCGCCGGGACAGGGAACTACGAGCAGTACTTC. Its translation reads: CASSPTAGTGNYEQYF. Here the CDR3 is joined to the reference TRBV7-9 and TRBJ2-7 genes, and the full variable domain is: DTGVSQNPRHKITKRGQNVTFRCDPISEHNRLYWYRQTLGQGPEFLTYFQNEAQLEKSRLLSDRFSAERPKGSFSTLEIQRTEQGDSAMYLCASSPTAGTGNYEQYFGPGTRLTVT.